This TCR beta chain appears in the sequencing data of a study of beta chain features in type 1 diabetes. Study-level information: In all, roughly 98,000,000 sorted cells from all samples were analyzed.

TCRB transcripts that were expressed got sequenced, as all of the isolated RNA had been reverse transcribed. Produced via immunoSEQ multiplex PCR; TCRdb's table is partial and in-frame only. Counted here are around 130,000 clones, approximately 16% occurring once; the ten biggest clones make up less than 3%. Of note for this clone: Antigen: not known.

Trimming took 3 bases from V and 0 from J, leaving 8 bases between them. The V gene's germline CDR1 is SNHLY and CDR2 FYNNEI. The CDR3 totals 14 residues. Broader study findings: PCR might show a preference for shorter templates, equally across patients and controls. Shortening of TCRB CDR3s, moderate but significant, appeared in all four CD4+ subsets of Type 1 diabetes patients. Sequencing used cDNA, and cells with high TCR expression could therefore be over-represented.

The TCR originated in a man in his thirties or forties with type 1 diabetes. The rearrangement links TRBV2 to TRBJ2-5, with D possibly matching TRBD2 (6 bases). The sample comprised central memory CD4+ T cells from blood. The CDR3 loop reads CASSDGRNQETQYF. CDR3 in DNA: TGTGCCAGCAGTGACGGGAGAAACCAAGAGACCCAGTACTTC.